A selection of T cell receptor beta chains follows, all from one sample in a study of shared clonotypes between healthy human individuals. Some clones are missing from TCRdb's copy, which holds only in-frame ones; the method was immunoSEQ multiplex PCR. Of about 1,900,000 clones listed, about 95% are singletons. Material: naive CD8+ T cells sorted from blood. The receptor source for this set is a man aged 18-30 years in good health. Both conserved end residues are part of each CDR3. Fields, in order: V gene, J gene, clone size, D gene, CDR3 protein, CDR3 DNA. The D gene is left open where the match is weak. Rows give clone size only sometimes, using once, few, many, or a class for an expanded clone.

>TRBV7-7|TRBJ2-2|once|TRBD1
CASSRGTDNTGELFF
TGTGCTAGCAGCCGAGGGACAGATAACACCGGGGAGCTGTTTTTT
>TRBV13|TRBJ1-1|-|-
CASSLMVVGEAFF
TGTGCCAGCAGCTTAATGGTAGTGGGTGAAGCTTTCTTT
>TRBV18|TRBJ1-2|-|TRBD1
CASSPEPGQGHYGYTF
TGTGCCAGCTCACCAGAGCCGGGACAGGGCCACTATGGCTACACCTTC
>TRBV15|TRBJ2-2|-|TRBD2
CATSSPLAGGDPGELFF
TGTGCCACCAGCAGCCCCCTAGCGGGGGGGGACCCCGGGGAGCTGTTTTTT
>TRBV6-9|TRBJ1-1|-|TRBD1
CASSYGTGDTEAFF
TGTGCCAGCAGTTACGGGACAGGGGATACTGAAGCTTTCTTT
>TRBV13|TRBJ2-3|-|-
CASSPGRQDTQYF
TGTGCCAGCAGCCCGGGGAGGCAAGATACGCAGTATTTT
>TRBV30|TRBJ2-6|-|TRBD2
CAWSVAGDGANVLTF
TGTGCCTGGAGTGTAGCGGGAGACGGGGCCAACGTCCTGACTTTC
>TRBV5-1|TRBJ2-1|-|-
CASSLGSTSSYNEQFF
TGCGCCAGCAGCTTGGGGTCGACTAGCTCCTACAATGAGCAGTTCTTC
>TRBV4-3|TRBJ2-7|-|TRBD1
CASSQDRASYEQYF
TGCGCCAGCAGCCAGGACAGGGCGTCCTACGAGCAGTACTTC
>TRBV7-8|TRBJ1-6|-|-
CASSLLSGTGNSPLHF
TGTGCCAGCAGCTTATTGTCCGGGACGGGAAATTCACCCCTCCACTTT
>TRBV28|TRBJ2-4|-|TRBD1
CASRGTGEGLAKNIQYF
TGTGCCAGCAGGGGGACAGGGGAGGGTTTAGCCAAAAACATTCAGTACTTC
>TRBV4-1|TRBJ2-3|-|TRBD2
CASSQDRNSGAYGTQYF
TGCGCCAGCAGCCAAGATAGAAATAGCGGGGCCTATGGGACGCAGTATTTT
>TRBV7-9|TRBJ2-5|-|-
CASSLFRGEETQYF
TGTGCCAGCAGCTTATTCAGGGGGGAAGAGACCCAGTACTTC
>TRBV5-1|TRBJ2-7|-|-
CASSFNAGPYEQYF
TGCGCCAGCAGCTTCAACGCAGGTCCCTACGAGCAGTACTTC
>TRBV28|TRBJ1-5|-|-
CASSRTAELQPQHF
TGTGCCAGCAGTCGGACGGCTGAGCTACAGCCCCAGCATTTT
>TRBV9|TRBJ2-7|few|TRBD1
CASSVGDRSSYEQYF
TGTGCCAGCAGCGTAGGGGACAGGAGCTCCTACGAGCAGTACTTC
>TRBV10-1|TRBJ2-2|-|TRBD2
CASSETGLAGGRTGELFF
TGCGCCAGCAGTGAAACCGGACTAGCGGGGGGTCGCACCGGGGAGCTGTTTTTT